The 20 T cell receptor beta chains given below trace back to one sample, sequenced in a study of shared clonotypes between healthy human individuals. The table came from immunoSEQ multiplex PCR; TCRdb's copy has only in-frame clones and leaves some out. The table records roughly 700,000 clones, approximately 79% of them present only once. Sample: memory CD4+ T cells sorted from blood. Subset denoted: CD45RA-negative fraction. These receptors were obtained from a woman aged 25 to 39 in good health.

The chain uses TRBV11-2 and TRBJ1-1, with D hard to call. V lost 7 bases to trimming and J lost 1 base, with 16 bases between them. CDR3 size: 15 residues. Germline CDR1 reads SGHAT; CDR2 reads FQNNGV. The CDR3 is CASNQDARSNTEAFF. Written as DNA, the CDR3 is TGTGCCAGCAACCAGGACGCCAGGTCGAACACTGAAGCTTTCTTT. The full variable domain, its missing parts supplied by reference TRBV11-2 and TRBJ1-1, is EAGVAQSPRYKIIEKRQSVAFWCNPISGHATLYWYQQILGQGPKLLIQFQNNGVVDDSQLPKDRFSAERLKGVDSTLKIQPAKLEDSAVYLCASNQDARSNTEAFFGQGTRLTVV.

The CDR3 protein is CASSFRGQIAKNIQYF. The CDR3 region has the DNA TGTGCCAGCAGTTTTAGGGGACAGATAGCCAAAAACATTCAGTACTTC. V usage is TRBV28 and J usage is TRBJ2-4; 7 bases fit TRBD1. The CDR3 length is 16 residues. V was clipped by 3 bases and J by 0 bases; unmatched bases: 5. CDR1 is MDHEN and CDR2 is SYDVKM in the germline V gene.

A few counts support this clone. The chain couples TRBV28 to TRBJ2-3, with 9 nucleotides matching TRBD2. V shed 10 bases, J shed 8 bases, and the junction held 13 bases outside the gene matches. Germline V gene sequence: CDR1 MDHEN, CDR2 SYDVKM. This CDR3 is built from 14 residues. The DNA for the CDR3 is TGTGCCACGGGATTTAGCGGGAGAGGGGGTACGCAGTATTTT. Translating it yields CATGFSGRGGTQYF.

This clone was picked up a small number of times. The same CDR3 arises from other DNA sequences in this sample as well. The chain employs TRBV6-1 and TRBJ1-3; D remains unclear. CDR1 is MNHNS and CDR2 is SASEGT in the germline V gene. V was trimmed by 2 bases and J by 0 bases, leaving 8 bases between them. The CDR3 has 15 amino acids. The CDR3 nucleotides are TGTGCCAGCAGTGAATCCAGGAACTCTGGAAACACCATATATTTT. This translates into CASSESRNSGNTIYF.

The CDR3 DNA follows: TGTGCCAGCACCCCTAGCGGGAAGGTTAGAAACATTCAGTACTTC. Amino acids: CASTPSGKVRNIQYF. The chain has TRBV11-3 and TRBJ2-4; 9 bases are shared with TRBD2. The trim removed 7 bases at V and 6 bases at J, leaving 10 bases unmatched. The V gene's germline CDR1 is SGHNT and CDR2 YENEEA. The CDR3 covers 15 residues.

The V and J genes are TRBV5-1 and TRBJ2-7; 8 bases match TRBD1. The CDR3 is 15 residues long. CDR1 is SGHRS, CDR2 YFSETQ, per germline. The V and J ends lost 2 bases and 5 bases, in that order; junction bases with no gene match: 9. The CDR3 nucleotides read TGCGCCAGCAGCTTAGCCATAGACAGGGGCGACGAGCAGTACTTC. Amino acids: CASSLAIDRGDEQYF.

The chain combines TRBV7-9 with TRBJ1-1; TRBD1 matches at 9 bases. The CDR3 length is 14 residues. V dropped 4 bases and J dropped 3; count of bases not matched to a gene: 3. In germline, CDR1 is SEHNR, CDR2 FQNEAQ (reference sequence). CDR3 nucleotides: TGTGCCAGCAGCTCACAGGGGGCTCACACTGAAGCTTTCTTT. Translating it yields CASSSQGAHTEAFF.

This chain uses TRBV5-1 with TRBJ1-1; possible D gene TRBD1, 5 bases. CDR3 size: 16 residues. Germline CDR1 is SGHRS and CDR2 is YFSETQ. With 4 bases removed from V and 5 bases from J, the gap between germline ends came to 21 bases. The CDR3 here is CASSPGTYLGGTEAFF. The CDR3 bases are TGCGCCAGCAGCCCGGGGACTTACCTTGGAGGGACTGAAGCTTTCTTT.

This clone was counted once. The chain links TRBV7-9 to TRBJ2-7; TRBD2 matches 10 bases. Per germline, CDR1 SEHNR and CDR2 FQNEAQ (reference sequence). The CDR3 covers 14 residues. Trimming took 4 bases from V and 3 from J; bases not matched to a gene: 3. CDR3 nucleotide sequence: TGTGCCAGCAGCTGGACTAGCGGTAACTACGAGCAGTACTTC. It yields the protein CASSWTSGNYEQYF.

The chain uses TRBV7-2 and TRBJ2-7, with D possibly TRBD2 on 6 matching bases. This CDR3 has 15 amino acids. Germline V lookup: CDR1 SGHTA, CDR2 FQGNSA. V gave up 1 base and J gave up 3 bases, with 13 bases separating them. The chain's CDR3 is CASSLEPGGIYEQYF. The CDR3, as DNA: TGTGCCAGCAGCTTAGAACCCGGCGGGATCTACGAGCAGTACTTC.

The V call is TRBV28, the J call TRBJ1-2; TRBD1 agrees at 7 bases. The trim removed 5 bases at V and 0 bases at J, leaving 6 bases unmatched. The CDR3 runs to 15 residues. Germline V lookup: CDR1 MDHEN, CDR2 SYDVKM. The CDR3 sequence is CASSPGTASNYGYTF. CDR3 bases: TGTGCCAGCAGTCCCGGGACAGCCTCTAACTATGGCTACACCTTC.

V usage is TRBV7-2 and J usage is TRBJ2-3, with 13 bases aligning to TRBD2. The germline V gene encodes CDR1 SGHTA and CDR2 FQGNSA. Losses at the gene ends were 6 bases for V and 3 bases for J; bases not matched to a gene: 0. The CDR3 has 14 amino acids. The CDR3 DNA follows: TGTGCCAGCAGACTAGCGGGAGGGACAGATACGCAGTATTTT. Translating it yields CASRLAGGTDTQYF.

This clone was seen at least ten times. V gene TRBV7-7 combines with J gene TRBJ2-3, with 13 bases aligning to TRBD2. J lost 2 bases, V lost 4 bases, and 3 bases had no gene match. The CDR3 runs to 16 residues. The V gene's germline CDR1 is SSHAT and CDR2 FNYEAQ (reference sequence). The CDR3, as DNA: TGTGCCAGCAGCTCGGGACTAGCGGGAAACACAGATACGCAGTATTTT. Protein product: CASSSGLAGNTDTQYF.

J is TRBJ2-7 and V is TRBV27, with a possible D match to TRBD1 (6 bases). Per the germline V gene, CDR1 is MNHEY and CDR2 is SMNVEV (reference sequence). The CDR3 contains 15 residues. V was trimmed by 4 bases and J by 3 bases, leaving 16 bases between them. The chain's CDR3 is CASSSRGRGIYEQYF. The CDR3 nucleotides are TGTGCCAGCAGTTCCCGAGGCAGGGGTATCTACGAGCAGTACTTC.

A note on this clone: Possible read error: a much larger clone is one base away. This chain links TRBV5-4 with TRBJ2-5, with D uncertain. The ends were cut back, 1 base at V and 5 bases at J, with 6 bases in the middle. Germline CDR1 reads SGHNT; CDR2 reads YYREEE (reference sequence). The CDR3 has 12 amino acids. The CDR3 is CASSLTTETQYF. CDR3 sequence (DNA): TGTGCCAGCAGCTTGACGACGGAGACCCAGTACTTC.

The chain has TRBV6-1 and TRBJ1-1; D possibly corresponds to TRBD1 (5 bases). The germline V and J ends were trimmed by 7 bases and 1 base, with 10 bases remaining between them. Germline V gene sequence: CDR1 MNHNS, CDR2 SASEGT. The length of the CDR3 is 13 residues. CDR3 region: CASTRQKNTEAFF. CDR3 bases: TGTGCCAGCACCCGACAGAAGAACACTGAAGCTTTCTTT.

The J gene is TRBJ2-7, the V gene TRBV15; no firm D call. Trimming stripped 8 bases from V and 9 bases from J, with 5 bases between. CDR1 is LNHNV, CDR2 YYDKDF, per germline (reference sequence). This CDR3 has 8 residues. CDR3 amino acids: CATVRQYF. For the CDR3, the DNA is TGTGCCACCGTAAGGCAGTACTTC. Variable domain in full (rest from reference TRBV15 and TRBJ2-7): DAMVIQNPRYQVTQFGKPVTLSCSQTLNHNVMYWYQQKSSQAPKLLFHYYDKDFNNEADTPDNFQSRRPNTSFCFLDIRSPGLGDTAMYLCATVRQYFGPGTRLTVT.

Concerning this clone itself: Other DNA sequences of this sample code for an identical CDR3. This sequence joins TRBV5-6 and TRBJ1-2; TRBD1 matches at 11 bases. This CDR3 contains 14 residues. V was clipped by 4 bases and J by 5 bases; unmatched bases: 4. Germline lookup yields CDR1 SGHDT and CDR2 YYEEEE. The CDR3 DNA reads as TGTGCCAGCAGCCTCGGGGACAGGGGGTATGGCTACACCTTC. This encodes CASSLGDRGYGYTF.

This sequence joins TRBV9 and TRBJ2-3; D gene uncertain. Trimming shortened V by 0 bases and J by 0 bases, and 11 bases separated the two germline ends. The CDR3 is 16 residues long. CDR1 SGDLS and CDR2 YYNGEE come from the germline V gene. CDR3 bases: TGTGCCAGCAGCGTAGATAGCCTTCTTAGCACAGATACGCAGTATTTT. This translates into CASSVDSLLSTDTQYF.

This rearrangement joins TRBV19 to TRBJ1-4; 7 positions match TRBD1. V was clipped by 5 bases and J by 8 bases; unmatched bases: 8. Germline CDR1 reads LNHDA; CDR2 reads SQIVND (reference sequence). This CDR3 comprises 14 residues. The CDR3 region is CASSWTGVGEKLFF. The CDR3 DNA follows: TGTGCCAGTAGTTGGACAGGAGTCGGAGAAAAACTGTTTTTT.